This T cell receptor beta chain was retrieved from a study of graft-versus-host responses after intestinal transplantation. From germline, CDR1 is MNHEY and CDR2 SMNVEV (reference sequence). The length of the CDR3 is 19 residues. Trimming removed 7 bases from V and 9 bases from J, with 34 bases in between. Researchers placed about 200,000 CFSE-labeled responder cells in culture with about 200,000 irradiated, violet-dye-labeled stimulator cells. TCRdb keeps only in-frame clones here, not all; method: immunoSEQ multiplex PCR. The sample lists approximately 9,900 clones; around a third were seen once. Study observations and caveats: Allografts of one patient group, those with graft-donor T cell macrochimerism, had high graft-versus-host to host-versus-graft clonal ratios.

The sample consisted of alloreactive CD8+ T cells from a mixed lymphocyte reaction culture, taken before transplantation. Indicated subset: CFSE-low proliferating T cells sorted from approximately 6-day pre-transplant mixed lymphocyte reaction (GvH or HvG direction). This clonotype was sampled from a human patient who was an organ donor for intestinal transplantation. The chain has TRBV27 and TRBJ2-1, with D perhaps TRBD1 (6 bases). Here the CDR3 reads CASIGPSTGRQVLLGEQFF. CDR3 in DNA: TGTGCCAGCATTGGGCCATCGACCGGGCGACAGGTACTCTTAGGTGAGCAGTTCTTC.